These T cell receptor beta chains were read from a single sample in a study of beta chain bispecific antibodies for T cell cancers. Their target antigens are unknown. MiXCR was run by TCRdb on the 5' RACE reads, yielding one entry per CDR3 protein. The table includes approximately 15,000 distinct CDR3 sequences, approximately 2% detected once. Sequenced material: healthy donor T cells cultured with leukemia cells. Receptors originate from a human donor in good health. Some clones in this sample may be carry-over from other donors' samples. Both conserved end residues are part of each CDR3. D genes are given only for firm matches. Clone size is stated in some rows and not others, as once, few, many or a class when expanded.

cdr3_length j_call clone_size v_call d_call cdr3_nt cdr3_aa
17 TRBJ2-7 many TRBV27 NA TGTGCCAGCAGTTTATCTAACAAGAGGACATCCTCCTACGAGCAGTACTTC CASSLSNKRTSSYEQYF
16 TRBJ1-1 many TRBV5-1 TRBD1 TGCGCCAGCAGCCTAGGACAGGGCGGGATGAACACTGAAGCTTTCTTT CASSLGQGGMNTEAFF
16 TRBJ2-6 many TRBV28 NA TGTGCCAGCAGTTTTGAGATAGTCTCTGGGGCCAACGTCCTGACTTTC CASSFEIVSGANVLTF
17 TRBJ2-2 medium-sized TRBV7-2 TRBD2 TGTGCCAGCAGCTCCTATTCGGGGGGAACGAACACCGGGGAGCTGTTTTTT CASSSYSGGTNTGELFF
16 TRBJ2-2 few TRBV6-2/TRBV6-3 TRBD1 TGTGCCAGCACCGAAAACCTGGGACAGACCACCGGGGAGCTGTTTTTT CASTENLGQTTGELFF
12 TRBJ1-1 many TRBV30 NA TGTGCCTGGGGGGACCAGACCCCTGAAGCTTTCTTT CAWGDQTPEAFF
17 TRBJ2-7 many TRBV4-1 NA TGCGCCAGCAGCCAAGCGATCGGCGGGCAGGGCTTCGACGAGCAGTACTTC CASSQAIGGQGFDEQYF
14 TRBJ2-2 many TRBV21-1 NA TGTGCCAGGGTCGACAGACCGAACACCGGGGAGCTGTTTTTT CARVDRPNTGELFF
16 TRBJ1-5 many TRBV28 NA TGTGCCAGCACCATCTCCGACATCGATAGCAATCAGCCCCAGCATTTT CASTISDIDSNQPQHF
13 TRBJ1-3 many TRBV10-2 NA TGCGCCAGCAACCCCAAACCTGGAAACACCATATATTTT CASNPKPGNTIYF
15 TRBJ1-1 medium-sized TRBV19 NA TGTGCCAGTGAAAATCCAGGGGATATGAACACTGAAGCTTTCTTT CASENPGDMNTEAFF
13 TRBJ2-1 many TRBV2 TRBD1 TGTGCCAGCAGCGGACAGGGCTACAATGAGCAGTTCTTC CASSGQGYNEQFF
15 TRBJ1-2 many TRBV3-1 NA TGTGCCAGCAGCCACCAAGGGGACTTCACCTATGGCTACACCTTC CASSHQGDFTYGYTF
15 TRBJ1-5 many TRBV4-1 TRBD1 TGCGCCAGCAGCCTCGAAGGGGGCCTTAATCAGCCCCAGCATTTT CASSLEGGLNQPQHF
13 TRBJ2-2 many TRBV6-2/TRBV6-3 NA TGTGCCAGCCGGGAAACGAACACCGGGGAGCTGTTTTTT CASRETNTGELFF
14 TRBJ2-7 medium-sized TRBV5-8 TRBD2 TGTGCCAGCAGCTTTTCGGGGGGGACGCGCGAGCAGTACTTC CASSFSGGTREQYF
15 TRBJ2-1 few TRBV5-4 NA TGTGCCAGCAGCTTAATTACTAGCTCCGGGGTGGAGCAGTTCTTC CASSLITSSGVEQFF
15 TRBJ2-1 NA TRBV19 TRBD2 TGTGCCAGTAGTATGGTAGCGGGGCAAAACAATGAGCAGTTCTTC CASSMVAGQNNEQFF
17 TRBJ2-2 many TRBV2 NA TGTGCCAGCAGTGGGGGCTTACCGGGACACAACACCGGGGAGCTGTTTTTT CASSGGLPGHNTGELFF
11 TRBJ2-3 many TRBV20-1 TRBD2 TGCAGTGCTGGGACCGGGGGGACGCAGTATTTT CSAGTGGTQYF
20 TRBJ2-1 few TRBV20-1 TRBD2 TGCAGTGCTAGAGATTTCGGCGGAGCGGGGGGGCCCCGGTCCTACAATGAGCAGTTCTTC CSARDFGGAGGPRSYNEQFF
11 TRBJ2-1 many TRBV10-3 NA TGTGCCATCAGTTCTAACAATGAGCAGTTCTTC CAISSNNEQFF
15 TRBJ1-2 many TRBV7-9 NA TGTGCCAGCGGGCCCACGTCCACGGGGATTAAGGGCTACACCTTC CASGPTSTGIKGYTF
13 TRBJ2-7 many TRBV19 NA TGTGCCAGTAGTATCGGACGCTCCTACGAGCAGTACTTC CASSIGRSYEQYF
14 TRBJ1-5 many TRBV12-3/TRBV12-4 TRBD1 TGTGCCAGCAGGGGGGACAGCCAACATCAGCCCCAGCATTTT CASRGDSQHQPQHF
15 TRBJ2-2 many TRBV10-2 NA TGCGCCAGCAGTGAGAACAGGTGGCAGGGTAGGGAGCTGTTTTTT CASSENRWQGRELFF
12 TRBJ1-1 NA TRBV19 NA TGTGCCAGTAGTGCCTCAGGGATTGAAGCTTTCTTT CASSASGIEAFF
17 TRBJ2-2 many TRBV7-9 TRBD1 TGTGCCAGCAGCTCACGGGGGACAGGGGGCGAAACCGGGGAGCTGTTTTTT CASSSRGTGGETGELFF
13 TRBJ2-7 NA TRBV27 NA TGTGCCAGCAGTTTAATGGTTCGGGCCGAGCAGTACTTC CASSLMVRAEQYF
15 TRBJ2-1 many TRBV12-3/TRBV12-4 NA TGTGCCAGCAGTTTTCCGGCAGGGAGTAACAATGAGCAGTTCTTC CASSFPAGSNNEQFF
16 TRBJ2-3 many TRBV5-1 TRBD2 TGCGCCAGCAGCTTAGGCCTAGCGGGGAACACAGATACGCAGTATTTT CASSLGLAGNTDTQYF
13 TRBJ2-7 many TRBV20-1 NA TGCAGTGCTAGAGAGAGGGTGCCCACGGAGCAGTACTTC CSARERVPTEQYF
16 TRBJ2-1 few TRBV29-1 TRBD1 TGCAGCGTCCAACCCCGACCCGGGACAGGGAACAATGAGCAGTTCTTC CSVQPRPGTGNNEQFF
14 TRBJ2-7 many TRBV6-5 NA TGTGCCAGCAGTTACGATCTTGAGGGCTACGAGCAGTACTTC CASSYDLEGYEQYF
14 TRBJ2-5 many TRBV20-1 NA TGCAGTGTCCCCTCGGGCGGCATAGGAGAGACCCAGTACTTC CSVPSGGIGETQYF
21 TRBJ2-3 medium-sized TRBV6-5 TRBD2 TGTGCCAGCAGTTACTCTATCCTCGATATTAGCGGGGGGCCCTGGGCGGATACGCAGTATTTT CASSYSILDISGGPWADTQYF
10 TRBJ1-2 many TRBV2 NA TGTGCCAGCAGTGAACATGGCTACACCTTC CASSEHGYTF
14 TRBJ2-7 few TRBV11-2 TRBD2 TGTGCCAGCAGCTCGGGACTACCCCCTTACGAGCAGTACTTC CASSSGLPPYEQYF
15 TRBJ2-7 many TRBV18 TRBD1 TGTGCCAGCTCACCACTGGGACAGGATGCCTACGAGCAGTACTTC CASSPLGQDAYEQYF
13 TRBJ1-1 NA TRBV4-1 NA TGCGCCAGCAGCCAAGCCAGACGCACTGAAGCTTTCTTT CASSQARRTEAFF
16 TRBJ2-7 many TRBV6-5 NA TGTGCCAGCTCCCTATCTAAGGGGGTGCCAAGCTACGAGCAGTACTTC CASSLSKGVPSYEQYF
14 TRBJ1-5 many TRBV7-9 NA TGTGCCAGCAGCTTAGGCGTAATAGGTCAGCCCCAGCATTTT CASSLGVIGQPQHF
12 TRBJ2-7 many TRBV5-1 NA TGCGCCAGCAGAACAGCGACGGGGGAGCAGTACTTC CASRTATGEQYF
13 TRBJ1-1 few TRBV30 NA TGTGCCTGGAGTGTACTTACGAACACTGAAGCTTTCTTT CAWSVLTNTEAFF
15 TRBJ2-7 many TRBV7-3 TRBD1 TGTGCCAGCAGCCTAGGGGGGGGGACAGGGGAAGAGCAGTACTTC CASSLGGGTGEEQYF
15 TRBJ2-3 many TRBV7-3 TRBD2 TGTGCCAGCAGCATCAGCGGGGGGGGGTCAGATACGCAGTATTTT CASSISGGGSDTQYF
12 TRBJ2-2 many TRBV5-1 NA TGCGCCACTTCCTCGGCACAGAGGGAGCTGTTTTTT CATSSAQRELFF
13 TRBJ2-7 many TRBV28 NA TGTGCCAGCAGTTTCAACGGCCCGGGGGAGCAGTACTTC CASSFNGPGEQYF
16 TRBJ1-4 few TRBV7-8 NA TGTGCCAGCAGCTTACCCAGGGTGGCAACTAATGAAAAACTGTTTTTT CASSLPRVATNEKLFF
17 TRBJ1-2 many TRBV12-3/TRBV12-4 TRBD1 TGTGCCAGCAGTTTAGCTACCGGGGACAGGCTATACTATGGCTACACCTTC CASSLATGDRLYYGYTF
17 TRBJ2-5 many TRBV7-2 TRBD2 TGTGCCAGCAGCCTTCCGGGGGGGGGCAACCCACGCCGGACCCAGTACTTC CASSLPGGGNPRRTQYF
14 TRBJ1-4 medium-sized TRBV5-1 NA TGCGCCAGCAGCTTGGAGGGTGGTCCTGAAAAACTGTTTTTT CASSLEGGPEKLFF
13 TRBJ2-1 many TRBV7-3 NA TGTGCCAGCAGCTTATCCGGTTGGACAGAGCAGTTCTTC CASSLSGWTEQFF
13 TRBJ2-5 many TRBV7-3 NA TGTGCCAGCAGCTCGGATGCCCTAGGGGCCCAGTACTTC CASSSDALGAQYF